This TCR beta chain originates from a study of OX40 agonist ivuxolimab in advanced cancers. The germline V gene encodes CDR1 SGHRS and CDR2 YFSETQ. Trimming pared 0 bases from V and 4 bases from J, leaving 10 bases between. The CDR3 covers 15 residues. Assay used: immunoSEQ multiplex PCR; TCRdb lists only in-frame clones, some missing. The sample consists of roughly 77,000 clones, 92% of them appearing once. Systemic immunosuppression or autoimmune disease history was grounds to exclude patients. The TCR comes from an adult with an advanced solid tumor such as melanoma, head and neck, liver or kidney cancer. The J gene is TRBJ2-2, the V gene TRBV5-1; D possibly corresponds to TRBD2 (5 bases). Specimen: CD4+ or CD8+ T cells sorted from blood, collected in a trial of the OX40 agonist ivuxolimab. DNA of the CDR3: TGCGCCAGCAGCTTGGTTAGGGCGGGCACCGGGGAGCTGTTTTTT. This encodes CASSLVRAGTGELFF.